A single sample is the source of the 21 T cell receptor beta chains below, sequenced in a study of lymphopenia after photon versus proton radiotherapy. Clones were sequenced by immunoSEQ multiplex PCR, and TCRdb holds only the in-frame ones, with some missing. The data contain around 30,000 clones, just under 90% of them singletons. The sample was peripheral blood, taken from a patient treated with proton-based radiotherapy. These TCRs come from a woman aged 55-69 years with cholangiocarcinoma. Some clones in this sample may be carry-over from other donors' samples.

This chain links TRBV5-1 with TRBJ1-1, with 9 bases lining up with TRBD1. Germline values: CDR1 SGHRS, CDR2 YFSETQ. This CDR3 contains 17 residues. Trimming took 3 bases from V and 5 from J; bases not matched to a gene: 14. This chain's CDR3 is CASSWRGQGSHGTEAFF. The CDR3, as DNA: TGCGCCAGCAGCTGGAGGGGACAGGGTTCTCATGGGACTGAAGCTTTCTTT.

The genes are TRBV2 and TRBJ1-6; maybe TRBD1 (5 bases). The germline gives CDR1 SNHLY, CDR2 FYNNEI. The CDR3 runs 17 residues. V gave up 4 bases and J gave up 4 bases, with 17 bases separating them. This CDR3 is CASSGARGESYNSPLHF. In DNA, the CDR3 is TGTGCCAGCAGTGGGGCCCGAGGGGAGAGTTATAATTCACCCCTCCACTTT.

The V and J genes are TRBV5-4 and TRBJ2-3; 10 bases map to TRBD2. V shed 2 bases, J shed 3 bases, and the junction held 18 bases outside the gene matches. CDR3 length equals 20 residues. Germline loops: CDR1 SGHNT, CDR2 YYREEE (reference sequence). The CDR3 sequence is CASSFLKFSGRAYQTDTQYF. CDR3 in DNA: TGTGCCAGCAGCTTTTTAAAGTTCAGCGGGAGGGCCTACCAGACAGATACGCAGTATTTT.

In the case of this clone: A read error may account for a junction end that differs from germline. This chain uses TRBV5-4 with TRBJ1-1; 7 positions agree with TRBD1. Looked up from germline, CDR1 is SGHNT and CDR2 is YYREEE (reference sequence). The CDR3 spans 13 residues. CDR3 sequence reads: CASRLGQGEEAFF. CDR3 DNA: TGTGCCAGCAGGTTGGGCCAGGGGGAGGAAGCTTTCTTT.

CDR3 region: CASSTTYAQGARGYTF. The CDR3 DNA reads TGTGCCAGCAGTACCACCTACGCACAGGGGGCACGGGGCTACACCTTC. This chain uses TRBV27 with TRBJ1-2; 9 nucleotides align to TRBD1. Trimming removed 5 bases from V and 8 bases from J; junction bases left unmatched: 15. Looked up from germline, CDR1 is MNHEY and CDR2 is SMNVEV (reference sequence). This CDR3 is 16 amino acids long.

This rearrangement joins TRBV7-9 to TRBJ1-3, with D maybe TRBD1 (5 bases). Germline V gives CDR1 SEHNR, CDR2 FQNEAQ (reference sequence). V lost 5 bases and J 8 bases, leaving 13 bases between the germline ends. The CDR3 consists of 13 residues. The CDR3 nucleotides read TGTGCCAGCAGCCCAGGACAAGAGTACACCATATATTTT. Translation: CASSPGQEYTIYF.

The CDR3 DNA follows: TGTGCCATCAGTGAGTCGGGAGCCTACGAGCAGTACTTC. Protein: CAISESGAYEQYF. The chain is built from TRBV10-3 and TRBJ2-7, with D possibly being TRBD2 (5 bases). The germline V gene has CDR1 ENHRY and CDR2 SYGVKD. The CDR3 extends over 13 amino acids. Trimming left V 0 bases short and J 2 bases short, with 5 bases between.

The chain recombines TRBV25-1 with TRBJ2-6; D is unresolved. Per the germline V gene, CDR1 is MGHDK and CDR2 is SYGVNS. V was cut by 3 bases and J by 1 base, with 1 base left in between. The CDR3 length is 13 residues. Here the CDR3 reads CASSDSGANVLTF. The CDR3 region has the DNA TGTGCCAGCAGTGATTCTGGGGCCAACGTCCTGACTTTC.

Written as DNA, the CDR3 is TGCGCCAGCAGTGCTACAGACAATCAGCCCCAGCATTTT. It translates to CASSATDNQPQHF. This chain uses TRBV10-2 with TRBJ1-5; D gene unclear. The ends were cut back, 4 bases at V and 3 bases at J, with 7 bases in the middle. The CDR3 covers 13 residues. The germline V gene encodes CDR1 WSHSY and CDR2 SAAADI.

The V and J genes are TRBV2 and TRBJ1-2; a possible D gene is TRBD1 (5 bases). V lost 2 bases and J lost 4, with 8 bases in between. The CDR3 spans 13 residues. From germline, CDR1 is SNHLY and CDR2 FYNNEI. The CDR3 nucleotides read TGTGCCAGCAGTGAAACAGGCCGCTATGGCTACACCTTC. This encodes CASSETGRYGYTF.

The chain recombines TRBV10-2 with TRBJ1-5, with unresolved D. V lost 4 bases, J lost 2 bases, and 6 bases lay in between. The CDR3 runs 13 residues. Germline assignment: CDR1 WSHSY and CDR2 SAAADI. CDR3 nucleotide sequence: TGCGCCAGCAGTGTTGGGGGCAATCAGCCCCAGCATTTT. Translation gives CASSVGGNQPQHF.

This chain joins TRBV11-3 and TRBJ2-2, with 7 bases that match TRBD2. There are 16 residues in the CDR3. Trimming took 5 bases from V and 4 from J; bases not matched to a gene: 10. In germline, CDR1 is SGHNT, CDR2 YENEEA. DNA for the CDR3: TGTGCCAGCAGCCAGCCCCGCGGGGAGGGCACCGGGGAGCTGTTTTTT. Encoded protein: CASSQPRGEGTGELFF.

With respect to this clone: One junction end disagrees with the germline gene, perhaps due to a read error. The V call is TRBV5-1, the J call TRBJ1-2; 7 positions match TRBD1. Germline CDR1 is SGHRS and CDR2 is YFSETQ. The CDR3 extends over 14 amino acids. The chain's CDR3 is CASSPGGSVYGYTF. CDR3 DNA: TGCGCCAGCAGCCCAGGGGGGTCGGTCTATGGTTACACCTTC.

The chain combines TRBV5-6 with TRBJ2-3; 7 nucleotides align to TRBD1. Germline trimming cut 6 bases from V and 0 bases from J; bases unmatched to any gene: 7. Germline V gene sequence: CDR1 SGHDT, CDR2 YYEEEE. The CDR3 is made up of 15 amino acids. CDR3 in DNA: TGTGCCAGCACCCTCGGACAGGTTAGCACAGATACGCAGTATTTT. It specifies CASTLGQVSTDTQYF.

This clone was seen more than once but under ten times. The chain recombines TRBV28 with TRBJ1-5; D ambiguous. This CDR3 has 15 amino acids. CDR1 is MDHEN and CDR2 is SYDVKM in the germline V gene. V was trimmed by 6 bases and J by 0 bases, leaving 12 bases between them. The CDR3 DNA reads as TGTGCCAGCAGCGGATCGAAGTATAGCAATCAGCCCCAGCATTTT. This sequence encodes CASSGSKYSNQPQHF.

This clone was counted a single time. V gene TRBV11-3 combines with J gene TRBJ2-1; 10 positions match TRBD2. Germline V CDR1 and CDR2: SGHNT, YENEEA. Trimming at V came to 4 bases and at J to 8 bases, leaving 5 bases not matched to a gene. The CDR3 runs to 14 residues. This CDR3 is CASSSSGGADEQFF. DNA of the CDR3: TGTGCCAGCAGCTCCAGCGGGGGGGCCGATGAGCAGTTCTTC.

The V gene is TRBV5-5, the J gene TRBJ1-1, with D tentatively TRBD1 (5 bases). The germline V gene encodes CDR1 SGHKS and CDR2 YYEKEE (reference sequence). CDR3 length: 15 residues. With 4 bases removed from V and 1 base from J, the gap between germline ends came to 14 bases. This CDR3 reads CASSLGPGSNTEAFF. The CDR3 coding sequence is TGTGCCAGCAGCCTAGGTCCAGGGTCGAACACTGAAGCTTTCTTT.

DNA for the CDR3: TGTGCCAGCAGCCAAGCCGGGTACGAGCAGTACTTC. This sequence encodes CASSQAGYEQYF. The chain combines TRBV14 with TRBJ2-7; D is ambiguous. Germline CDR1 and CDR2: SGHDN and FVKESK. The CDR3 runs to 12 residues. V was clipped by 1 base and J by 4 bases, with 5 bases between them.

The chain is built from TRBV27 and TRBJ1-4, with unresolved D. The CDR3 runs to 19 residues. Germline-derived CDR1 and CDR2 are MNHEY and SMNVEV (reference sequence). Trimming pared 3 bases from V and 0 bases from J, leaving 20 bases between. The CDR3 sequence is CASSLDYGRIGATNEKLFF. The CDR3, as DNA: TGTGCCAGCAGTTTGGATTATGGCAGGATCGGGGCAACTAATGAAAAACTGTTTTTT.

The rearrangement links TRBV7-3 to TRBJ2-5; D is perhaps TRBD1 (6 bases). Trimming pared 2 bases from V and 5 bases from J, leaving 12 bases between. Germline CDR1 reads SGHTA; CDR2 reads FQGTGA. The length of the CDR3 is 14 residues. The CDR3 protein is CASSLGQGMETQYF. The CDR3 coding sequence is TGTGCCAGCAGCTTAGGGCAGGGGATGGAGACCCAGTACTTC.

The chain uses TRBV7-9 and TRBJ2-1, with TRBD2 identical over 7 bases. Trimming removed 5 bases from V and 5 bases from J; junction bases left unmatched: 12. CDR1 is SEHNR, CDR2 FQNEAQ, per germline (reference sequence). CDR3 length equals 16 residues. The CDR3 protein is CASSGDRSAGDNEQFF. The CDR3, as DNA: TGTGCCAGCAGCGGGGATAGGTCGGCGGGGGACAATGAGCAGTTCTTC.